What follows are 28 T cell receptor beta chains derived from one specimen sequenced in a study of a mutant IDH1 vaccine in newly diagnosed glioma. Some clones are missing from TCRdb's copy, which holds only in-frame ones; the method was immunoSEQ multiplex PCR. The sample contains tens of thousands of clones, around 86% of which appear only once. These receptors have no identified antigens. Time point reported: week 47, end of study. Vaccination used 300 ug of mutant IDH1 20-mer peptide per dose, with topical imiquimod. The source material was PBMCs, sampled from a glioma patient whose treatment included an IDH1 peptide vaccine. These receptor sequences come from a woman aged 50 to 65 with glioma.

The chain employs TRBV5-8 and TRBJ1-1; no definite D call. This CDR3 spans 15 amino acids. Germline assignment: CDR1 SGHTS and CDR2 YDEGEE. V lost 6 bases, J lost 0 bases, and 15 bases lay in between. The CDR3 is CASTPGRNMNTEAFF. CDR3 nucleotides: TGTGCCAGCACCCCGGGTCGGAATATGAACACTGAAGCTTTCTTT.

This chain links TRBV6-5 with TRBJ1-2, with 8 bases identical to TRBD1. Germline values: CDR1 MNHEY, CDR2 SVGAGI. The CDR3 contains 15 residues. J was trimmed by 4 bases and V by 2 bases; bases with no gene match: 6. The CDR3 bases are TGTGCCAGCAGTTACCTAGACAGGGGTACCTATGGCTACACCTTC. This sequence encodes CASSYLDRGTYGYTF.

The chain carries TRBV2 and TRBJ1-1, with D possibly TRBD1 on 5 matching bases. Trimming cost V 10 bases and J 8 bases, with 17 bases left between them. The germline CDR1 and CDR2 sequences are SNHLY and FYNNEI. The CDR3 is 12 amino acids. CDR3 in amino acids: CATTRDGGEAFF. DNA for the CDR3: TGTGCCACCACCCGGGACGGCGGGGAAGCTTTCTTT.

V is TRBV21-1 and J is TRBJ2-7. TRBV21-1 is an annotated pseudogene. The CDR3 has 17 residues. CDR3 sequence: CASSKDGGATASYEQYF. The CDR3 DNA is TGTGCCAGCAGCAAAGATGGAGGCGCGACAGCTTCCTACGAGCAGTACTTC.

The V call is TRBV5-1, the J call TRBJ2-3; maybe TRBD1 (6 bases). Germline CDR1 SGHRS, CDR2 YFSETQ. The V end was cut by 0 bases, the J end by 3 bases, with 14 bases between. The CDR3 totals 16 residues. The CDR3 spells CASSLGARGTTDTQYF. CDR3 in DNA: TGCGCCAGCAGCTTGGGCGCCAGGGGTACGACAGATACGCAGTATTTT.

V gene TRBV7-3 combines with J gene TRBJ2-5; 7 bases align to TRBD1. Germline V gene sequence: CDR1 SGHTA, CDR2 FQGTGA. Trimming cost V 2 bases and J 0 bases; bases outside gene matches: 6. CDR3 length: 16 residues. The CDR3 region is CASSLRDSRYQETQYF. DNA of the CDR3: TGTGCCAGCAGCTTACGGGACAGCCGGTACCAAGAGACCCAGTACTTC.

V usage is TRBV25-1 and J usage is TRBJ1-4, with D possibly being TRBD1 (5 bases). Deletions cut 8 bases from V and 7 bases from J, with 17 bases between. Germline lookup yields CDR1 MGHDK and CDR2 SYGVNS. The CDR3 covers 14 residues. CDR3: CASSSGGGGEKLFF. CDR3 bases: TGTGCCAGCTCATCTGGGGGTGGTGGTGAAAAACTGTTTTTT.

This chain joins TRBV5-6 and TRBJ2-5; no definite D call. Looked up from germline, CDR1 is SGHDT and CDR2 is YYEEEE. Trimming removed 4 bases at V and 2 bases at J, with 9 bases between. This CDR3 comprises 13 residues. This CDR3 reads CASSPWAQETQYF. CDR3 DNA: TGTGCCAGCAGCCCTTGGGCACAAGAGACCCAGTACTTC.

The chain is built from TRBV2 and TRBJ2-7; tentatively, D is TRBD1 (6 bases). The CDR3 covers 12 residues. V lost 6 bases to trimming and J lost 4 bases, with 10 bases between them. Per germline, CDR1 SNHLY and CDR2 FYNNEI. CDR3 DNA sequence: TGTGCCAGCAGAGCGGACAGTTACGAGCAGTACTTC. This gives the protein CASRADSYEQYF. Full variable domain (rest looked up from reference TRBV2 and TRBJ2-7): EPEVTQTPSHQVTQMGQEVILRCVPISNHLYFYWYRQILGQKVEFLVSFYNNEISEKSEIFDDQFSVERPDGSNFTLKIRSTKLEDSAMYFCASRADSYEQYFGPGTRLTVT.

The chain joins TRBV10-3 to TRBJ2-2; TRBD1 or TRBD2 may be the D gene (6 bases each). CDR1 is ENHRY, CDR2 SYGVKD, per germline. Trimming left V 4 bases short and J 1 base short, with 10 bases between. The CDR3 has 15 amino acids. CDR3 sequence: CAISGGAGNTGELFF. DNA of the CDR3: TGTGCCATCAGTGGGGGGGCTGGGAACACCGGGGAGCTGTTTTTT.

V gene TRBV7-2 combines with J gene TRBJ2-3; 7 bases map to TRBD2. Losses at the gene ends were 1 base for V and 3 bases for J; bases not matched to a gene: 4. There are 15 residues in the CDR3. The germline CDR1 and CDR2 sequences are SGHTA and FQGNSA. As DNA, the CDR3 is TGTGCCAGCAGCTTAGGGGAGGGGCGGACAGATACGCAGTATTTT. Protein sequence: CASSLGEGRTDTQYF.

The V gene is TRBV30, the J gene TRBJ1-3; 7 nucleotides line up with TRBD1. The CDR3 has 13 residues. V lost 2 bases and J lost 6; bases outside the gene matches: 4. The germline gives CDR1 GTSNPN, CDR2 SVGIG (reference sequence). The CDR3 protein is CAWSIGGENTIYF. The CDR3 nucleotides are TGTGCCTGGAGTATAGGGGGCGAAAACACCATATATTTT.

The chain combines TRBV7-9 with TRBJ1-4, with D hard to call. V was trimmed by 5 bases and J by 6 bases, leaving 7 bases between them. This CDR3 has 12 residues. The V gene's germline CDR1 is SEHNR and CDR2 FQNEAQ (reference sequence). The DNA of the CDR3 is TGTGCCAGCAGCCCGGAACATGAAAAACTGTTTTTT. It translates to CASSPEHEKLFF. Full variable domain (remainder filled in from reference TRBV7-9 and TRBJ1-4): DTGVSQNPRHKITKRGQNVTFRCDPISEHNRLYWYRQTLGQGPEFLTYFQNEAQLEKSRLLSDRFSAERPKGSFSTLEIQRTEQGDSAMYLCASSPEHEKLFFGSGTQLSVL.

The rearrangement joins TRBV19 to TRBJ2-1; D possibly corresponds to TRBD2 (6 bases). This CDR3 spans 17 amino acids. Per the germline V gene, CDR1 is LNHDA and CDR2 is SQIVND (reference sequence). Trimming left V 5 bases short and J 0 bases short, with 17 bases between. CDR3 coding DNA: TGTGCCAGTAGTTTCGACCAGGACGGGAGCTCCTACAATGAGCAGTTCTTC. Residues: CASSFDQDGSSYNEQFF.

The rearrangement joins TRBV9 to TRBJ2-7; D may correspond to TRBD1 or TRBD2 (5 bases each). The V and J ends lost 3 bases and 4 bases respectively, with 14 bases between them. The CDR3 runs 14 residues. Germline V CDR1 and CDR2: SGDLS, YYNGEE. CDR3 residues: CASSAGDGEYEQYF. CDR3 DNA: TGTGCCAGCAGCGCCGGGGACGGGGAGTACGAGCAGTACTTC.

The rearrangement joins TRBV27 to TRBJ1-1, with D uncertain. This CDR3 contains 14 residues. The germline V gene has CDR1 MNHEY and CDR2 SMNVEV (reference sequence). V lost 0 bases and J 1 base, leaving 6 bases between the germline ends. DNA for the CDR3: TGTGCCAGCAGTTTATCACCAGGGAACACTGAAGCTTTCTTT. This sequence encodes CASSLSPGNTEAFF.

For this clone: A junction end diverges from the germline sequence, so it may reflect a read error. The chain employs TRBV7-7 and TRBJ2-5; D remains unclear. Germline V gene data show CDR1 as SSHAT and CDR2 as FNYEAQ (reference sequence). The CDR3 totals 13 residues. The CDR3 DNA reads TGTGCTAGCAGCTCTGGGGTGGGGGAGACCCAGTACTTC. This gives the protein CASSSGVGETQYF.

In its sample, this clone was seen once. The chain links TRBV11-2 to TRBJ2-5; possibly TRBD1 for D (6 bases). This CDR3 has 15 residues. With 1 base removed from V and 5 bases from J, the gap between germline ends came to 14 bases. The germline V gene has CDR1 SGHAT and CDR2 FQNNGV. Written as DNA, the CDR3 is TGTGCCAGCAGCTTAGGGCAGGGGAGTACGGAGACCCAGTACTTC. Amino acid sequence: CASSLGQGSTETQYF.

This clone was counted between two and nine times. J is TRBJ1-1 and V is TRBV9; D not certain. The V and J ends lost 0 bases and 2 bases respectively, with 11 bases between them. The CDR3 is made up of 15 amino acids. CDR1 is SGDLS, CDR2 YYNGEE, per germline. The CDR3 here is CASSVEGRGNTEAFF. The CDR3 DNA reads TGTGCCAGCAGCGTAGAAGGTAGAGGTAACACTGAAGCTTTCTTT.

The sample holds a few counts of this clone. The gene calls are TRBV27 and TRBJ1-2, with D tentatively TRBD1 (5 bases). Germline loops: CDR1 MNHEY, CDR2 SMNVEV (reference sequence). V lost 6 bases, J lost 2 bases, and 16 bases lay in between. This CDR3 region has 15 residues. DNA for the CDR3: TGTGCCAGCAGACCGCCCGGGACGAGGAACTATGGCTACACCTTC. It is translated as CASRPPGTRNYGYTF.

This clone was counted between two and nine times. CDR3 sequence (DNA): TGCGCCAGCAGCCCCGACGGAGGGAACACTGAAGCTTTCTTT. Its protein is CASSPDGGNTEAFF. The rearrangement uses TRBV5-1 and TRBJ1-1; D unresolved. Germline-derived CDR1 and CDR2 are SGHRS and YFSETQ. Deletions cut 4 bases from V and 1 base from J, with 11 bases between. The CDR3 loop spans 14 amino acids.

The chain couples TRBV4-1 to TRBJ1-4; TRBD1 might be the D (6 bases). Trimming pared 3 bases from V and 8 bases from J, leaving 22 bases between. The CDR3 runs 17 residues. From germline, CDR1 is MGHRA and CDR2 YSYEKL. The CDR3 nucleotides are TGCGCCAGCAGCCAGAGGCCTACAGGGTATGAGGGCGAAAAACTGTTTTTT. Its protein is CASSQRPTGYEGEKLFF.

The CDR3 nucleotides read TGTGCCAGCTCACCTAGCGGGCGGCAGTACTTC. This encodes CASSPSGRQYF. The chain combines TRBV18 with TRBJ2-7; TRBD2 aligns across 7 bases. Germline V gene lookup returns CDR1 KGHSH and CDR2 LQKENI. V shed 3 bases and J 9 bases; nucleotides not matched to a gene: 2. This CDR3 has 11 amino acids.

As for this clone: Relative to the germline gene, one junction end is altered; a read error may explain this. The chain recombines TRBV2 with TRBJ1-5, with TRBD1 matching 9 bases. The CDR3 totals 14 residues. Germline values: CDR1 SNHLY, CDR2 FYNNEI. Here the CDR3 DNA reads TGTGCCAGCAGTATAACAGGGGGCAAGCAGCCCCAGCATTTT. This gives the protein CASSITGGKQPQHF.

V is TRBV6-6 and J is TRBJ2-7; no reliable D call. Looked up from germline, CDR1 is MNHNY and CDR2 is SVGAGI (reference sequence). V was cut by 4 bases and J by 2 bases, with 9 bases left in between. The CDR3 is 13 residues long. The CDR3 is CASSFQLAYEQYF. CDR3 bases: TGTGCCAGCAGTTTTCAGCTCGCCTACGAGCAGTACTTC.

The rearrangement links TRBV7-2 to TRBJ1-5, with a possible D match to TRBD1 (5 bases). This CDR3 has 15 residues. Trimming stripped 5 bases from V and 1 base from J, with 12 bases between. The germline V gene encodes CDR1 SGHTA and CDR2 FQGNSA. CDR3 sequence (DNA): TGTGCCAGCAGCCCAGGAGGGGCAAGCAATCAGCCCCAGCATTTT. Translating gives CASSPGGASNQPQHF.

V usage is TRBV28 and J usage is TRBJ1-1; 8 bases agree with TRBD1. Germline trimming cut 5 bases from V and 5 bases from J; bases unmatched to any gene: 10. The CDR3 totals 15 residues. Germline values: CDR1 MDHEN, CDR2 SYDVKM. The CDR3 loop reads CASSLPDRAKTEAFF. The CDR3 coding sequence is TGTGCCAGCAGTCTCCCGGACAGGGCTAAGACTGAAGCTTTCTTT.

Worth noting for this clone: The same CDR3 can be traced to other DNA sequences in this sample. The chain combines TRBV2 with TRBJ2-7; D is unclear. The CDR3 contains 12 residues. Trimming removed 4 bases at V and 0 bases at J, with 4 bases between. Germline V gene sequence: CDR1 SNHLY, CDR2 FYNNEI. This chain's CDR3 is CASSVSSYEQYF. The DNA for the CDR3 is TGTGCCAGCAGTGTGAGCTCCTACGAGCAGTACTTC.